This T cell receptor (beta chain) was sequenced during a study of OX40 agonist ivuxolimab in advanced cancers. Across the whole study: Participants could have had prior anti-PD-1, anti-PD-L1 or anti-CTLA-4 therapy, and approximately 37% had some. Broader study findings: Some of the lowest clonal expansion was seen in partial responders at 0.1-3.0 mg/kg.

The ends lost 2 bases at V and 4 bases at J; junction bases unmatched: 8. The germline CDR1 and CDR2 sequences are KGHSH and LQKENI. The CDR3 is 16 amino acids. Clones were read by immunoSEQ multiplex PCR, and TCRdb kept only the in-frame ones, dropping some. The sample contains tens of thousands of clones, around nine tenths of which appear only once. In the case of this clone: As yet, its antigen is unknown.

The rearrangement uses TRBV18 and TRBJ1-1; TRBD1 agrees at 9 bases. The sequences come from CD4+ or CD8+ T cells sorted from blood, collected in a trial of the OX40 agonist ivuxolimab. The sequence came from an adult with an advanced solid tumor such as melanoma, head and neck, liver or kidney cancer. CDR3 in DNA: TGTGCCAGCTCACCAGGGCCGACAGGGGGTGGCACTGAAGCTTTCTTT. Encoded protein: CASSPGPTGGGTEAFF.